This T cell receptor beta chain comes out of a study of cytomegalovirus exposure and HLA in healthy donors. Overall study findings and caveats: Associated with cytomegalovirus, according to the listing, were some 150 TCR beta chains. In vitro checks showed that three CMV-associated chains really do target CMV antigens. The study found most TCR sequences rare, yet found some public TCRs in many donors.

This clone was picked up one time. What it recognizes is unknown. From the 120-subject validation cohort, which was separate from the approximately 720-subject first cohort, the donors were drawn. This CDR3 has 22 residues. Germline lookup yields CDR1 SGDLS and CDR2 YYNGEE. The ends lost 0 bases at V and 0 bases at J; junction bases unmatched: 16. Generated by immunoSEQ multiplex PCR, the TCRdb table keeps only in-frame clones and is missing some. This table holds 100,000 to 150,000 clones, about nine tenths found once. This receptor was identified in a man between 25 and 39 years old in good health and CMV-seronegative. Sequencing input: PBMCs. The chain is built from TRBV9 and TRBJ2-1; TRBD2 agrees at 12 bases. The CDR3 nucleotides read TGTGCCAGCAGCGTAGCTTTAGGGCTAGCGGGAGGGTTCCTTAGCTCCTACAATGAGCAGTTCTTC. Residues: CASSVALGLAGGFLSSYNEQFF.